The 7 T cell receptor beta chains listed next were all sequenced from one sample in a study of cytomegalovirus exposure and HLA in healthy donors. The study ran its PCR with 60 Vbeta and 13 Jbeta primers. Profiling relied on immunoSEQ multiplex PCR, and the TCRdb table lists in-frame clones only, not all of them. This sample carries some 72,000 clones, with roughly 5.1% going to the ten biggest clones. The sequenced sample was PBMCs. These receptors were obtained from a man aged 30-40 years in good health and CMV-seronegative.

The CDR3 sequence is CTSSQVPTSLNEQFF. CDR3 nucleotides: TGCACCAGCAGCCAAGTCCCGACTAGCTTGAATGAGCAGTTCTTC. V gene TRBV1 combines with J gene TRBJ2-1; the table assigns TRBD2, which was not confirmed against the DNA. TRBV1 is designated a pseudogene. The CDR3 loop spans 15 amino acids.

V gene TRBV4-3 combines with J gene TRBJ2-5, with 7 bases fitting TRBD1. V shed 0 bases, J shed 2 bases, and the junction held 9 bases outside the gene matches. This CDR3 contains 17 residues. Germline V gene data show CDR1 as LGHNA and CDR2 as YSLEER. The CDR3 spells CASSQDPRDRGQETQYF. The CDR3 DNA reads TGCGCCAGCAGCCAAGACCCCCGGGACAGAGGGCAAGAGACCCAGTACTTC.

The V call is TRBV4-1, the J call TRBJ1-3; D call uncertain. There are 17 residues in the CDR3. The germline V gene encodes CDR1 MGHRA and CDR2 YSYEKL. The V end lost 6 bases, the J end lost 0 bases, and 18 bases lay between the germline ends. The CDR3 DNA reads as TGCGCCAGCAGTCGCCTGCGGGTAGGGAACTCTGGAAACACCATATATTTT. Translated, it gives CASSRLRVGNSGNTIYF.

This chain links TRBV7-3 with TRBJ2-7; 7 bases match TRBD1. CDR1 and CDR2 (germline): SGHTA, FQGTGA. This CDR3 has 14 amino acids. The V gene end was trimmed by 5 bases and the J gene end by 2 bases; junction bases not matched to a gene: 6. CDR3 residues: CASSRTGGAYEQYF. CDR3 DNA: TGTGCCAGCAGCCGGACAGGTGGTGCCTACGAGCAGTACTTC.

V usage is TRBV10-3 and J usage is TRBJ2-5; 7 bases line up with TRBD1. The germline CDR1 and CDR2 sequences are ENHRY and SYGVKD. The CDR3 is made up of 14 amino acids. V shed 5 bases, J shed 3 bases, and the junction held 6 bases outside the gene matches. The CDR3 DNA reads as TGTGCCATCAGTTCTGGTACAGGGGAAGAGACCCAGTACTTC. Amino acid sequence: CAISSGTGEETQYF.

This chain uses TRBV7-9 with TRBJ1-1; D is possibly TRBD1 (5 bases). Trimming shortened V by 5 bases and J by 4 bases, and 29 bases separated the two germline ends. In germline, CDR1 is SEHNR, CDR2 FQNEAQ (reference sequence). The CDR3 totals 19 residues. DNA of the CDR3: TGTGCCAGCAGCCCAGGGAAAGCAGGGCAGTGGGCTAAAGGCACTGAAGCTTTCTTT. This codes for CASSPGKAGQWAKGTEAFF.

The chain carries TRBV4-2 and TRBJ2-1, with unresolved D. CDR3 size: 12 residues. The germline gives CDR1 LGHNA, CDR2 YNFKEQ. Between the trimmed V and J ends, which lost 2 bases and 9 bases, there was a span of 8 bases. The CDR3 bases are TGTGCCAGCAGCCAACAAGTCGGTGAGCAGTTCTTC. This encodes CASSQQVGEQFF.